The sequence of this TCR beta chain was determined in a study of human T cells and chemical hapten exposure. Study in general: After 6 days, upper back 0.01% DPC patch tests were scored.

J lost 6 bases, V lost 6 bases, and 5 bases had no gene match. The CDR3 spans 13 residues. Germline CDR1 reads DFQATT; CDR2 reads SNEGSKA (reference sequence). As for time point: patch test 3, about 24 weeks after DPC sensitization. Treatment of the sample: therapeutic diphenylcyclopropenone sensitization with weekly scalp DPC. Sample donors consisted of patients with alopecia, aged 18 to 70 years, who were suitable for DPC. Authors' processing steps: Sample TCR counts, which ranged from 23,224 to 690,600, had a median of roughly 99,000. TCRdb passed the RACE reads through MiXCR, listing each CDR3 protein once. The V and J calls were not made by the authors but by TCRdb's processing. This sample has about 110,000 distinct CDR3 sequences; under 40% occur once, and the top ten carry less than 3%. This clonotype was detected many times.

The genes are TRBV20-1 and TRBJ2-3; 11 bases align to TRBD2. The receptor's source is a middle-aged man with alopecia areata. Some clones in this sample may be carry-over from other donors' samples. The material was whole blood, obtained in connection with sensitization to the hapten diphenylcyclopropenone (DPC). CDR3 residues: CSAKLAGVDTQYF. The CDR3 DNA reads TGCAGTGCCAAACTAGCGGGAGTGGATACGCAGTATTTT.